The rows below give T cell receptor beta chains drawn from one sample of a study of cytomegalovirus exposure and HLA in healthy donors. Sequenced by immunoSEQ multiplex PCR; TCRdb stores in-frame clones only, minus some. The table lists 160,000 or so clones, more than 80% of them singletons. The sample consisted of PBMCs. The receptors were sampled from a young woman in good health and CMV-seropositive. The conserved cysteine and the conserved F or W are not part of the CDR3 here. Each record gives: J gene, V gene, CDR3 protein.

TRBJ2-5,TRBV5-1,ASSPHRDQETQY
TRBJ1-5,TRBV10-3,AIRHREDRPQH
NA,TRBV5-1,ASSLWEAAPYEQY
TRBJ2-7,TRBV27,ASSSLQGYEQY
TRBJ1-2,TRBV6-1,ASSGTGGRSNYGYT
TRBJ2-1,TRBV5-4,ASSGTSGDSPYNEQF
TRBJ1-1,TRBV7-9,ASSPNQGAMAF
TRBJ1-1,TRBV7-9,ASSLDYRTGGGMDTEAF
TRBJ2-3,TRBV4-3,ASSQTGDSHTDTQY
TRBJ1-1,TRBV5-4,ASSLARGQGVSTEAF
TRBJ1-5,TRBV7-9,ASSQQGNQPQH
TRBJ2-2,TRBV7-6,ASSPRDRWTGELF
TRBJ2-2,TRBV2,ASSPRRGGSTGELF
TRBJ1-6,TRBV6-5,ASSYSAALRAPLH
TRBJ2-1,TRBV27,ASSLSPTERLSSYNEQF
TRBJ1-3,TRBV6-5,ASSYSSGVGNTIY
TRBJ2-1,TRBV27,ASSGLAGATYNEQF
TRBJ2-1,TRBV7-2,ASRVGVGGAYNEQF
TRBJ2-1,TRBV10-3,AISESGTGFYNEQF
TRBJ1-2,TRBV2,ASSTQTGRGRGYT
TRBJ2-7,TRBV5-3,ARRRLTESTYEQY